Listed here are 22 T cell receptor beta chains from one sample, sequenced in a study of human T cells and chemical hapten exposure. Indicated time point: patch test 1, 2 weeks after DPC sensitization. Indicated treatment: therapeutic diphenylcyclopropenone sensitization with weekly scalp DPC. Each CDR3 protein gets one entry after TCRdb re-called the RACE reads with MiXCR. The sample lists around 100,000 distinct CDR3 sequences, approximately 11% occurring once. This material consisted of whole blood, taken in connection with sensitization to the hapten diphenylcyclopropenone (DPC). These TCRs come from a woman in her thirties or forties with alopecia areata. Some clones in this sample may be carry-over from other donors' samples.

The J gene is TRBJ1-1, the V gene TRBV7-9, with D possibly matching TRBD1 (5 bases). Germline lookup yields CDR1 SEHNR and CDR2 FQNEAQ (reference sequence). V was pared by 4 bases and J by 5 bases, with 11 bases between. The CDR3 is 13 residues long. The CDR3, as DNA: TGTGCCAGCAGCTCTCTGGGGGGGACTGAAGCTTTCTTT. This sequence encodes CASSSLGGTEAFF.

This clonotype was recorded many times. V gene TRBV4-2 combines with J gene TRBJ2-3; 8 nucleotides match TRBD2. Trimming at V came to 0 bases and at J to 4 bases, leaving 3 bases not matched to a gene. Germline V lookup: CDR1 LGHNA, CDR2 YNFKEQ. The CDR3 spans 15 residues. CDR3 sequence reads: CASSQERGAADTQYF. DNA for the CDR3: TGTGCCAGCAGCCAAGAGCGGGGGGCGGCAGATACGCAGTATTTT.

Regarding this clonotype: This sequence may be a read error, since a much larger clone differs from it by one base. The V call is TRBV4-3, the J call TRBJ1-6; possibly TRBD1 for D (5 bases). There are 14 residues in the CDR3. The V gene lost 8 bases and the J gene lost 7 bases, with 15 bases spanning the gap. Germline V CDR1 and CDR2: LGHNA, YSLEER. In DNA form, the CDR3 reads TGCGCCAGCGGCCCCCAGGGAGGGAATTCACCCCTCCACTTT. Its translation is CASGPQGGNSPLHF.

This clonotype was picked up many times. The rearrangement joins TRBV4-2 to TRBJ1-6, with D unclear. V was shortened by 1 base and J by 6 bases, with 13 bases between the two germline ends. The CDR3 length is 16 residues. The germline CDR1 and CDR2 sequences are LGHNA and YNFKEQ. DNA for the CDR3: TGTGCCAGCAGCCAAGGTATAGGCGGAGCTAATTCACCCCTCCACTTT. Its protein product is CASSQGIGGANSPLHF.

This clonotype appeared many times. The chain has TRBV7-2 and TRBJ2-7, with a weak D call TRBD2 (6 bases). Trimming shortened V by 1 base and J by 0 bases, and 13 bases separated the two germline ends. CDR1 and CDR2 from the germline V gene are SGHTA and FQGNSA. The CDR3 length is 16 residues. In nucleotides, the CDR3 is TGTGCCAGCAGCTTAGGGGGACTCAGAAGCTCCTACGAGCAGTACTTC. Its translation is CASSLGGLRSSYEQYF.

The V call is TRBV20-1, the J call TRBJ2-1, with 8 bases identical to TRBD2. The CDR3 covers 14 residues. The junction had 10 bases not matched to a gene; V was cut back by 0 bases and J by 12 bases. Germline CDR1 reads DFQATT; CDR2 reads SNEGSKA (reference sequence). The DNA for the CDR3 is TGCAGTGCTAGAGATCTAATGGGGACTAGTAGGCAGTTCTTC. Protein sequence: CSARDLMGTSRQFF.

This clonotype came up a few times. For the CDR3, the DNA is TGTGCCAGCAGCCCCCGCGGCAGGGTCACAGATACGCAGTATTTT. This translates into CASSPRGRVTDTQYF. The gene calls are TRBV12-3 or TRBV12-4 and TRBJ2-3; weak D call: TRBD1 (5 bases). CDR3 length: 15 amino acids. V was pared by 6 bases and J by 2 bases, with 15 bases between.

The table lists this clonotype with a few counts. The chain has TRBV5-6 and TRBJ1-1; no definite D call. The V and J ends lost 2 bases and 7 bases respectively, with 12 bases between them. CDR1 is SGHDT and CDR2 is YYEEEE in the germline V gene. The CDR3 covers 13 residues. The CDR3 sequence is CASSFGSSHEAFF. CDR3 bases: TGTGCCAGCAGCTTCGGGAGCAGTCATGAAGCTTTCTTT.

CDR3 bases: TGTGCCAGCAGCCCCCGGGACAGGCTTGGTAGCTCCTATAATTCACCCCTCCACTTT. This gives the protein CASSPRDRLGSSYNSPLHF. The chain employs TRBV7-2 and TRBJ1-6, with TRBD1 matching 8 bases. Germline V gives CDR1 SGHTA, CDR2 FQGNSA. The CDR3 runs to 19 residues. The V segment lost 5 bases and the J segment 0 bases; nucleotides outside the gene matches: 12.

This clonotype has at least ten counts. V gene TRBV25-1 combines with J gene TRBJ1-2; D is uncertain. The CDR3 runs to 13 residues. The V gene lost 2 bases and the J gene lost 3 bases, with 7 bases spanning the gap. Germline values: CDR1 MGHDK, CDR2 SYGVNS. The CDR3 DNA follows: TGTGCCAGCAGTGAAAGGGCTGACTATGGCTACACCTTC. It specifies CASSERADYGYTF.

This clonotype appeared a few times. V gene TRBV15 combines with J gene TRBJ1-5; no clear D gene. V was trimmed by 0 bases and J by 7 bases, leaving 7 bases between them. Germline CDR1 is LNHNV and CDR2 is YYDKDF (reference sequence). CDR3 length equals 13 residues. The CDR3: CATSRDIQQPQHF. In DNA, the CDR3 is TGTGCCACCAGCAGAGATATACAGCAGCCCCAGCATTTT.

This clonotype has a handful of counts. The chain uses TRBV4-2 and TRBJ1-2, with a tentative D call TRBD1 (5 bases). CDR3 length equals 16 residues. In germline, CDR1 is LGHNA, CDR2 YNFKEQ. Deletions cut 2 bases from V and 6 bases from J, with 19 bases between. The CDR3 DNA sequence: TGTGCCAGCAGCCAATGGGGGGTGGCAGAAGGGGATGGCTACACCTTC. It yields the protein CASSQWGVAEGDGYTF.

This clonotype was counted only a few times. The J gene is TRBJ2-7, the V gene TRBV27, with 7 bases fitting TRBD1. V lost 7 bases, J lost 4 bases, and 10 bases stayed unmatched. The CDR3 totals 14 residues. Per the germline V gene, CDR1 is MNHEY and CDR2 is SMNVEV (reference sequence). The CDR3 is CASNLRGPHYEQYF. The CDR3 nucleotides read TGTGCCAGCAACCTAAGGGGGCCCCATTACGAGCAGTACTTC.

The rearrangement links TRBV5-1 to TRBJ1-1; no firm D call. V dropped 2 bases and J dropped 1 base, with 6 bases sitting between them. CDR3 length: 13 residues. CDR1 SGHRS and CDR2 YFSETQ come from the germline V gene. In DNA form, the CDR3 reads TGCGCCAGCAGCTTTCCGGGGAACACTGAAGCTTTCTTT. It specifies CASSFPGNTEAFF.

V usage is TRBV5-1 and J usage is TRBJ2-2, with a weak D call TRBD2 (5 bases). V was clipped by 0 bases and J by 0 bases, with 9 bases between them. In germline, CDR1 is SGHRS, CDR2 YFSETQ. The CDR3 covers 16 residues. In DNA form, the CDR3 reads TGCGCCAGCAGCTTGGCCAGAGGGCCGAACACCGGGGAGCTGTTTTTT. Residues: CASSLARGPNTGELFF.

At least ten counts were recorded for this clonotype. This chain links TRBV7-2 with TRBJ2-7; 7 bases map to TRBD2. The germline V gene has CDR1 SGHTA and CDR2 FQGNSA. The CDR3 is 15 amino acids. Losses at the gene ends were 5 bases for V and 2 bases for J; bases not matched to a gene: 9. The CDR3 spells CASSPRGLAAYEQYF. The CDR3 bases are TGTGCCAGCAGCCCCCGAGGTCTAGCGGCCTACGAGCAGTACTTC.

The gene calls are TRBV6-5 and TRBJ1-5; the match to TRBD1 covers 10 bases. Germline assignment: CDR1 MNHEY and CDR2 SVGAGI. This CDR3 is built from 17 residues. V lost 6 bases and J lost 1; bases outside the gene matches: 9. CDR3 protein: CASSQAGQGLSNQPQHF. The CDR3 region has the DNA TGTGCCAGCAGCCAGGCGGGACAGGGGTTGAGCAATCAGCCCCAGCATTTT.

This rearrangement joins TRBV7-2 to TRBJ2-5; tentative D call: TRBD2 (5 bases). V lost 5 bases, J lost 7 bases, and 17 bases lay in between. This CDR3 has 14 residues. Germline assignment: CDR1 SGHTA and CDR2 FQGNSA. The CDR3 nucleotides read TGTGCCAGCAGCCAGGACTGGACGGCATGGACCCAGTACTTC. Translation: CASSQDWTAWTQYF.

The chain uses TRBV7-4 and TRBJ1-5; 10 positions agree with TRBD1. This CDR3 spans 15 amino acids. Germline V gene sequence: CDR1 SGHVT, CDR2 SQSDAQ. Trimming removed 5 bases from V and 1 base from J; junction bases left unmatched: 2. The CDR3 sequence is CASSRGQGSNQPQHF. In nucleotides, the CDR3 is TGTGCCAGCAGCCGGGGACAGGGGAGCAATCAGCCCCAGCATTTT.

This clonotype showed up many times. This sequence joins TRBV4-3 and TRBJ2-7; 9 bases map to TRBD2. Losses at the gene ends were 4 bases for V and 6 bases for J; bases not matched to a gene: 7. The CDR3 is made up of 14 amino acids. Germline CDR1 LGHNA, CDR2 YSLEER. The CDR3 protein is CASSPGLAVGEQYF. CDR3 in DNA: TGCGCCAGCAGCCCGGGACTAGCAGTTGGCGAGCAGTACTTC.

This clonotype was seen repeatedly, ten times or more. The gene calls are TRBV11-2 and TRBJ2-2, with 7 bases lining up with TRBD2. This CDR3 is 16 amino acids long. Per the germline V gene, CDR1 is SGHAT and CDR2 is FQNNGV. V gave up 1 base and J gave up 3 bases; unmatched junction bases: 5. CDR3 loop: CASSLGLADYTGELFF. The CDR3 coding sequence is TGTGCCAGCAGCTTAGGGCTAGCGGACTACACCGGGGAGCTGTTTTTT. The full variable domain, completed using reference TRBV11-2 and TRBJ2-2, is EAGVAQSPRYKIIEKRQSVAFWCNPISGHATLYWYQQILGQGPKLLIQFQNNGVVDDSQLPKDRFSAERLKGVDSTLKIQPAKLEDSAVYLCASSLGLADYTGELFFGEGSRLTVL.

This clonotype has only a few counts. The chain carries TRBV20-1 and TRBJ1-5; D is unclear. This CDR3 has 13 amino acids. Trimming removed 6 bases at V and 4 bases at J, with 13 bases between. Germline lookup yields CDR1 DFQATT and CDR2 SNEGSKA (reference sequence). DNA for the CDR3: TGCAGTGCCATAAGTACGGCTAATCAGCCCCAGCATTTT. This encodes CSAISTANQPQHF.